This T cell receptor (beta chain) was obtained from a study of neoadjuvant nivolumab and ipilimumab in lung cancer. This clone showed up just a few times. Antigen: not known. The study's findings and limits: Only a single major-pathologic-response sample was available for clonality analysis. Pretherapy blood TCR richness correlated positively with resected tumor richness.

Repertoires were generated with immunoSEQ multiplex PCR, while TCRdb's copy carries only in-frame clones and drops some. In the table there are about 27,000 clones, 60% to 85% of which are singletons. J gave up 5 bases and V 0 bases, and 5 bases lay outside the gene matches. This CDR3 comprises 15 residues. Germline loops: CDR1 SGHAT, CDR2 FQNNGV. This receptor was identified in an adult with non-small cell lung cancer. The chain uses TRBV11-2 and TRBJ1-1; 8 bases line up with TRBD1. The specimen was tumor tissue, collected after neoadjuvant nivolumab, alone or with ipilimumab, at or shortly before surgery. The CDR3, as DNA: TGTGCCAGCAGCTTAGATCAGGGGGCGAAGACTGAAGCTTTCTTT. As protein: CASSLDQGAKTEAFF.